This T cell receptor (beta chain) appears in the sequencing data of a study of T-cell memory formation after mild COVID-19. After 5'RACE with constant-segment primers, TCR alpha and TCR beta cDNA libraries carrying sample barcodes and UMIs were obtained. Using its own MiXCR run on the 5' RACE reads, TCRdb lists one record per CDR3 protein. The repertoire holds under 600,000 distinct CDR3 sequences, with roughly a fifth as singletons. The J segment lost 4 bases and the V segment lost 5 bases, leaving 4 bases of the junction unmatched. The germline V gene has CDR1 SGHTA and CDR2 FQGNSA. The CDR3 length is 14 residues. Points on this clonotype: Its specificity is not known.

Study results and limitations: From day 15 to 85, contracting clones were balanced between CD4 and CD8, whereas later expanders leaned toward CD4+.

The V and J genes are TRBV7-2 and TRBJ2-5, with TRBD2 matching over 10 bases. The sequencing input was PBMCs or a T cell subset sorted from them (not recorded which). This receptor was obtained from an adult woman who had mild COVID-19 (a few samples of this study predate the infection). Cell type and time point are not known. CDR3 DNA: TGTGCCAGCAGCATCGGACTAGCGGTAGAGACCCAGTACTTC. Protein sequence: CASSIGLAVETQYF.